This TCR beta chain was sequenced during a study of regulatory T cells in long-lasting Graves disease. The TCR beta library used iRepertoire HTBI primers with Arm-PCR amplification of CDR3. MiXCR was run by TCRdb on the multiplex PCR reads, yielding one entry per CDR3 protein. The data contain about 470,000 distinct CDR3 sequences, under 20% of them seen just once; the ten biggest clones take up 12%. Time point denoted: newly diagnosed GD, antithyroid drugs for less than 3 months. PBMC-derived RNA was used for the TCR library. Each patient gave approximately 8.8 milliliters of EDTA-anticoagulated peripheral blood. The ends lost 3 bases at V and 5 bases at J; junction bases unmatched: 8. The CDR3 has 15 amino acids. Germline V gene data show CDR1 as MGHRA and CDR2 as YSYEKL. These records were also assigned to another study, of T cells in Graves' hyperthyroidism and ophthalmopathy.

The sequenced sample was peripheral blood mononuclear cells (PBMCs), obtained at new diagnosis, from a patient treated with antithyroid drugs. This TCR was sampled from a man between 35 and 55 years old with Graves disease. V and J are TRBV4-1 and TRBJ2-7; 9 bases fit TRBD1. CDR3 bases: TGCGCCAGCAGCCAGGGGGGACAGGGTGGGCACGAGCAGTACTTC. It yields the protein CASSQGGQGGHEQYF.